Many counts were recorded for the clone carrying this T cell receptor (beta chain). This sample stems from a study of spatial heterogeneity in lung cancer. TCRdb redid the calling of the 5' RACE reads with MiXCR, one entry per CDR3 protein. The table has around 50,000 distinct CDR3 sequences, approximately 7.6% seen once. The CDR3 loop spans 13 amino acids. Germline CDR1 reads SNHLY; CDR2 reads FYNNEI. Trimming took off 8 bases at V and 0 bases at J, with 8 bases between the two ends. The time point: sample taken at primary tumor resection. Sequencing covered unsorted whole RNA taken from tumor, nontumor lung or frozen PBMC.

This specimen consisted of PBMCs, obtained at surgery. The chain couples TRBV2 to TRBJ2-1; D gene unclear. The sequence came from a female donor with early-stage non-small cell lung cancer. The CDR3 spells CASRGFSYNEQFF. For the CDR3, the DNA is TGTGCCAGCCGAGGATTCTCCTACAATGAGCAGTTCTTC.